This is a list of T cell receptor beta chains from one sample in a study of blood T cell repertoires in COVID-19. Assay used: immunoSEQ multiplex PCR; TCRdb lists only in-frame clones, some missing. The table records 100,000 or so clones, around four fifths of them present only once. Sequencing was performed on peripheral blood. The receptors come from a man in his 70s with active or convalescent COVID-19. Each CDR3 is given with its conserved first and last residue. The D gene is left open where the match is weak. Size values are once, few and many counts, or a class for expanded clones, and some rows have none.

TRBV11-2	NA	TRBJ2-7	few	TGTGCCAGCAGCTTAGGTGCTGCGGCAGTTACCTACGAGCAGTACTTC	CASSLGAAAVTYEQYF
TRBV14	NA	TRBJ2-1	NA	TGTGCCAGCAGCCGACAAGCGGTTTACAATGAGCAGTTCTTC	CASSRQAVYNEQFF
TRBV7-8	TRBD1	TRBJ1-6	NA	TGTGCCAGCAGCTTCCCGGACAGGGCAGCACCCCTCCACTTT	CASSFPDRAAPLHF
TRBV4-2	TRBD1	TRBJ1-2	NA	TGTGCCAGCAGCCAGGACGGGACAGGGGGCGCTTGGGGCTACACCTTC	CASSQDGTGGAWGYTF
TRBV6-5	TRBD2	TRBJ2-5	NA	TGTGCCAGCAGTTCGAGCGGGGGGGCTTCGTTTGAGACCCAGTACTTC	CASSSSGGASFETQYF
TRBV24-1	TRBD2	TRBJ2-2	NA	TGTGCCACCAGGGACCACGGACTAGCGGGAGCAGGAGGCGCCGGGGAGCTGTTTTTT	CATRDHGLAGAGGAGELFF
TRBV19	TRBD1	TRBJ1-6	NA	TGTGCCAGTAGCCTACAGGGGGCCGAGAATTCACCCCTCCACTTT	CASSLQGAENSPLHF
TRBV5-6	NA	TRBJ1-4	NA	TGTGCCAGCAGCCCAAGCAGGTCCGCTAATGAAAAACTGTTTTTT	CASSPSRSANEKLFF
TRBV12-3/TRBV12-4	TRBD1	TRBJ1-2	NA	TGTGCCAGCAGTTGGGGACAGGGACCTGGCTACACCTTC	CASSWGQGPGYTF
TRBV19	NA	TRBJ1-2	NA	TGTGCCAGTAGTGCCCAGAGGAGGGGCTACACCTTC	CASSAQRRGYTF
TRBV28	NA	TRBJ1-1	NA	TGTGCCAGCACCCCCGGAGGGCGGACGTGGGCTGAAGCTTTCTTT	CASTPGGRTWAEAFF
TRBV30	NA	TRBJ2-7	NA	TGTGCCTGTCAGGACACCTCCTACGAGCAGTACTTC	CACQDTSYEQYF
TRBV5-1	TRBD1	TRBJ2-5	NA	TGCGCCAGCGTCTCCGGGACAGCGGTAAAGACCCAGTACTTC	CASVSGTAVKTQYF
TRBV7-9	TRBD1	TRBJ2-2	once	TGTGCCAGCAGGCTAACACAGGGGGCGGCCGGGGAGCTGTTTTTT	CASRLTQGAAGELFF
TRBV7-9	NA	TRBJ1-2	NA	TGTGCCAGCAGCTTCTCAGGGGACGCCTATGGCTACACCTTC	CASSFSGDAYGYTF
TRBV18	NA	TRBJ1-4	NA	TGTGCCAGCTCAATAAACAGGGTAGCGTCTAATGAAAAACTGTTTTTT	CASSINRVASNEKLFF
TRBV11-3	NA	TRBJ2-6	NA	TGTGCCAGCAGCCCGAGAGGCTCTGGGGCCAACGTCCTGACTTTC	CASSPRGSGANVLTF
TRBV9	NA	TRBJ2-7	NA	TGTGCCAGCAGCGTAGGTACAGCTTATAACTACGAGCAGTACTTC	CASSVGTAYNYEQYF
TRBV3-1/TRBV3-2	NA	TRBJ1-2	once	TGTGCCAGCAGCCAAGGAGGGCGCTATGGCTACACCTTC	CASSQGGRYGYTF
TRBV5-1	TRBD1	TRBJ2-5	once	TGCGCCAGCAGCTTAACAGGGGGGTCAGAGACCCAGTACTTC	CASSLTGGSETQYF
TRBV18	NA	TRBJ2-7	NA	TGTGCCAGCTCACCACTTCCCGGGGAGGCCGAGCAGTACTTC	CASSPLPGEAEQYF
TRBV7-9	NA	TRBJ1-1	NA	TGTGCCAGCAGGTCCGGGACTTTAAACACTGAAGCTTTCTTT	CASRSGTLNTEAFF
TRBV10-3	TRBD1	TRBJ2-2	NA	TGTGCCATCAGTGAGCCGGGACAGGGTGTCGGGGAGCTGTTTTTT	CAISEPGQGVGELFF
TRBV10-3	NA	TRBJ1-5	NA	TGTGCCTCATCTCCTGGGAGAAATAGCAATCAGCCCCAGCATTTT	CASSPGRNSNQPQHF
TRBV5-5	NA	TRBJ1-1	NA	TGTGCCAGCAGCTTGGTGCGGAGCATGAACACTGAAGCTTTCTTT	CASSLVRSMNTEAFF
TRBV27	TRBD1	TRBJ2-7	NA	TGTGCCAGCAGTTTGACCTCGACAGGGGCGTCCTACGAGCAGTACTTC	CASSLTSTGASYEQYF
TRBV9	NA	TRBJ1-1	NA	TGTGCCAGCAGCGTACTCACTGAAGCTTTCTTT	CASSVLTEAFF
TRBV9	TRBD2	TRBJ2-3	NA	TGTGCCAGCAGCCCCCGGACTAGCGGGGGGGCAGATACGCAGTATTTT	CASSPRTSGGADTQYF
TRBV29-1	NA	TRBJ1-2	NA	TGCAGCGTTGTACTGGCTAACTATGGCTACACCTTC	CSVVLANYGYTF
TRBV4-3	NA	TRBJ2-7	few	TGCGCCAGCAGCCCCTTCGCCTACGAGCAGTACTTC	CASSPFAYEQYF
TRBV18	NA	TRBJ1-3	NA	TGTGCCAGCTCACCTCAAGGGGCCAACTCTGGAAACACCATATATTTT	CASSPQGANSGNTIYF
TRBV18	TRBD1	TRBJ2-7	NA	TGTGCCAGCTCACCCGAACAGGGGCTTGAGCAGTACTTC	CASSPEQGLEQYF
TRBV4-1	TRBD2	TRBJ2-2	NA	TGCGCCAGCAGCCAGACCGTAGCGGGAGGACGTACCGGGGAGCTGTTTTTT	CASSQTVAGGRTGELFF
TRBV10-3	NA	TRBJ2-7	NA	TGTGCCATCAGTGAGTCGGGCAAGGGGACTGTAAGCGAGCAGTACTTC	CAISESGKGTVSEQYF
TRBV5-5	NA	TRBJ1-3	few	TGTGCCAGCAGCCCAGTCGTACGGGTAACTGGAAACACCATATATTTT	CASSPVVRVTGNTIYF
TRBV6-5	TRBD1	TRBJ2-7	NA	TGTGCCAGCAATAAGGGACAGAACTCCTACGAGCAGTACTTC	CASNKGQNSYEQYF
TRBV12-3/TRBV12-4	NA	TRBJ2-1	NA	TGTGCCAGCAGTAGGCGGCTAATCAATGAGCAGTTCTTC	CASSRRLINEQFF
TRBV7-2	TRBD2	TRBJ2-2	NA	TGTGCCAGCAGCCACCGGGGGGGGCTCGGGGGCACCGGGGAGCTGTTTTTT	CASSHRGGLGGTGELFF
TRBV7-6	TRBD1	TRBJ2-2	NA	TGTGCCAGCAGCTTAGTGGCGGGACAGGGAACCGGGGAGCTGTTTTTT	CASSLVAGQGTGELFF
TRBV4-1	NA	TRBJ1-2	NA	TGCGCCAGCAGCCGGGAAGGGGGGGTCAGTGATGGCTACACCTTC	CASSREGGVSDGYTF
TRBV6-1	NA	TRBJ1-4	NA	TGTGCCAGCAGTGAAGCGTCGGGAAGTAATGAAAAACTGTTTTTT	CASSEASGSNEKLFF
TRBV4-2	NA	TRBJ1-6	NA	TGTGCCAGCAGCCAAGAAGTGAGCTCCTATAATTCACCCCTCCACTTT	CASSQEVSSYNSPLHF
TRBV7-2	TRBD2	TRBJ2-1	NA	TGTGCCAGCAGCTTAGCGTGGTTAGCGGGCTCCTACAATGAGCAGTTCTTC	CASSLAWLAGSYNEQFF
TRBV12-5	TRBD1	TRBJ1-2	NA	TGTGCTAGTGGTTTGGCTCCGGGACAGGATGGCTACACCTTC	CASGLAPGQDGYTF
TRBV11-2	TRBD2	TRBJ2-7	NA	TGTGCCAGCAGCACCACTAGCGGGGAGTCCTACGAGCAGTACTTC	CASSTTSGESYEQYF
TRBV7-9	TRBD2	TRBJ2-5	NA	TGTGCCAGCAGCCCATGGGAGGGGAAGGAGACCCAGTACTTC	CASSPWEGKETQYF
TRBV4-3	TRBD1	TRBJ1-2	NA	TGCGCCAGCAGCCCGGTAGGGACAGGGGTTGACTATGGCTACACCTTC	CASSPVGTGVDYGYTF
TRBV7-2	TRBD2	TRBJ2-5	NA	TGTGCCAGCAGCTCGCGGGGGACTAGCGGGAGCCCGGGGTCCCAGTACTTC	CASSSRGTSGSPGSQYF
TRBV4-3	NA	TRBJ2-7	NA	TGCGCCAGCAGCCAAGAGGACAACACCCGCTACGAGCAGTACTTC	CASSQEDNTRYEQYF
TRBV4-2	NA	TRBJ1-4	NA	TGTGCCAGCAGCCTTGGGGGCAGCGGTGAAAAACTGTTTTTT	CASSLGGSGEKLFF
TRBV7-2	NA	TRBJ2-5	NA	TGTGCCAGCAGCTTAGTGGAGAGGAGAGAGACCCAGTACTTC	CASSLVERRETQYF
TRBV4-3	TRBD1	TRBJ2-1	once	TGCGCCAGCAGCCAAGGCCCCGGGACAGGGGCATACAATGAGCAGTTCTTC	CASSQGPGTGAYNEQFF
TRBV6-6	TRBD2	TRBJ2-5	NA	TGTGCCAGCAGTTACACGCGGGGGAGCCAAGAGACCCAGTACTTC	CASSYTRGSQETQYF